This TCR beta chain was profiled in a study of blood T cell repertoires in COVID-19. Across the study: PBMCs, B-cell-depleted T cells, or T cells were the source of the cDNA or gDNA that made up the material.

Per the original methods: Reference gene primer amplification gave estimated nucleated cell counts. Produced via immunoSEQ multiplex PCR; TCRdb's table is partial and in-frame only. The V and J calls and clone size were taken over from that table, and D and trimming were inferred from the DNA. Here the sample spans over 95,000 clones, roughly 85% being singletons. Germline V lookup: CDR1 SGDLS, CDR2 YYNGEE. V was clipped by 0 bases and J by 0 bases, with 10 bases between them. This CDR3 is 16 amino acids long. Source material: peripheral blood. The V call is TRBV9, the J call TRBJ2-4; maybe TRBD1 (5 bases). The sequence was obtained from a human donor in a cohort sampled during active COVID-19. The CDR3, as DNA: TGTGCCAGCAGCGTAGAAGACAGCTTAGCCAAAAACATTCAGTACTTC. Translated, it gives CASSVEDSLAKNIQYF.